What follows is one T cell receptor beta chain and its context. Authors' methods: The assay estimated nucleated cells by amplifying reference gene primers. Generated by immunoSEQ multiplex PCR, the TCRdb table keeps only in-frame clones and is missing some. That table supplies the V and J calls and clone size; D and trimming were determined from the DNA. The table has about 190,000 clones, 82% seen once. This sample is part of a study of blood T cell repertoires in COVID-19. Study summary: COVID-19 samples, acute and convalescent, were from the United States, Italy and Spain. PBMCs, B-cell-depleted T cells, or T cells were the source of the cDNA or gDNA that made up the material.

The germline V gene has CDR1 MNHEY and CDR2 SMNVEV (reference sequence). The length of the CDR3 is 15 residues. The V end lost 2 bases, the J end lost 4 bases, and 13 bases lay between the germline ends. This chain joins TRBV27 and TRBJ2-3, with D possibly being TRBD2 (6 bases). This TCR derives from a woman aged 60 to 75 with acute COVID-19. The sample comprised PBMCs or T cells enriched from blood (not recorded which). DNA of the CDR3: TGTGCCAGCAGTTTAGGTGGAGGGGTTCCAGATACGCAGTATTTT. Encoded protein: CASSLGGGVPDTQYF.